These T cell receptor beta chains were read from a single sample in a study of blood T cell repertoires in COVID-19. The data were produced by immunoSEQ multiplex PCR, yet TCRdb's version contains in-frame clones alone and is incomplete. Found here are fewer than 200,000 clones, more than 80% of them singletons; the top ten hold 0.5% to 0.6%. Sequencing was performed on peripheral blood. The receptors here all came from a man between 45 and 60 years old with acute or convalescent COVID-19. The CDR3 runs from the conserved cysteine through the conserved F or W. A D gene is named only where the DNA matches it firmly. Clone size, where shown, is once, few, many, or a class for clones that have expanded.

clone size,D gene,V gene,J gene,CDR3 DNA,CDR3 protein
NA,NA,TRBV6-2/TRBV6-3,TRBJ1-3,TGTGCCAGCAGTTGGACAGACTCTGGAAACACCATATATTTT,CASSWTDSGNTIYF
NA,NA,TRBV5-8,TRBJ2-3,TGTGCCAGCAGCAATTCGTTGGGACTCGCCGGGGGAGGTGATACGCAGTATTTT,CASSNSLGLAGGGDTQYF
NA,NA,TRBV6-5,TRBJ1-1,TGTGCCAGCAGTTACGGCCAGAACACTGAAGCTTTCTTT,CASSYGQNTEAFF
NA,NA,TRBV18,TRBJ2-7,TGTGCCAGCCAAGGACTCTACGAGCAGTACTTC,CASQGLYEQYF
NA,NA,TRBV2,TRBJ1-2,TGTGCCAGCGCTCGAGGACTCGGCTATGGCTACACCTTC,CASARGLGYGYTF
NA,NA,TRBV11-3,TRBJ1-5,TGTGCCAGCAGCCCCCGACAGGAAACCCATCAGCCCCAGCATTTT,CASSPRQETHQPQHF
NA,TRBD1,TRBV6-5,TRBJ2-1,TGTGCCAGCAGTAGACAGGGGAACAATGAGCAGTTCTTC,CASSRQGNNEQFF
NA,NA,TRBV12-3/TRBV12-4,TRBJ1-1,TGTGCCAGCGGCTCGAAGGGGACTGAAGCTTTCTTT,CASGSKGTEAFF
NA,NA,TRBV18,TRBJ1-1,TGTGCCAGCTCACCACCACAGGGTCTAGGGAACACTGAAGCTTTCTTT,CASSPPQGLGNTEAFF
NA,NA,TRBV11-3,TRBJ2-3,TGTGCCAGCTCTGGAGCTGCCTCTAGCACAGATACGCAGTATTTT,CASSGAASSTDTQYF
NA,NA,TRBV2,TRBJ2-6,TGTGCCAGCAGGTATACAGGCTCTGGGGCCAACGTCCTGACTTTC,CASRYTGSGANVLTF
once,NA,TRBV28,TRBJ1-6,TGTGCCAGCAGTTTATGGGCTTCACCCCTCCACTTT,CASSLWASPLHF
NA,TRBD2,TRBV28,TRBJ2-7,TGTGCCAGCAGTAGCGGGGCCGTCTCCTACGAGCAGTACTTC,CASSSGAVSYEQYF
NA,TRBD2,TRBV19,TRBJ2-3,TGTGCCAGTAGTATTAGCGGGAACTCAGATACGCAGTATTTT,CASSISGNSDTQYF
NA,TRBD1,TRBV6-5,TRBJ2-2,TGTGCCAGCACGGGACAGGGCGGGAACGGGGAGCTGTTTTTT,CASTGQGGNGELFF
NA,TRBD1,TRBV14,TRBJ1-2,TGTGCCAGCAGGGCGGGACAGGGGGAAGGCTACACCTTC,CASRAGQGEGYTF
NA,NA,TRBV7-9,TRBJ2-5,TGTGCCAGCAGCTTAGCAGGGGTGCAGACCCAGTACTTC,CASSLAGVQTQYF
NA,NA,TRBV10-3,TRBJ2-5,TGTGCCATCAGTGAAGAGGGGCGCGGGGATCAAGAGACCCAGTACTTC,CAISEEGRGDQETQYF
NA,NA,TRBV4-3,TRBJ2-5,TGCGCCAGCAGCCTAGAGTGGGGGCCCAAAGAGACCCAGTACTTC,CASSLEWGPKETQYF
NA,NA,TRBV11-2,TRBJ2-2,TGTGCCAGCAGGCGCGCCGGGGAGCTGTTTTTT,CASRRAGELFF
NA,NA,TRBV27,TRBJ1-6,TGTGCCAGCAGTTTCAGGGAGGCACCCCTCCACTTT,CASSFREAPLHF
NA,NA,TRBV28,TRBJ2-3,TGTGCCAGCAGGGCGCAGGGTATAGATACGCAGTATTTT,CASRAQGIDTQYF
NA,TRBD1,TRBV5-1,TRBJ1-2,TGCGCCAGCAGCTGGGACAGGAACTATGGCTACACCTTC,CASSWDRNYGYTF
NA,TRBD1,TRBV7-9,TRBJ1-1,TGTGCCAGCAGCTCGACGCCGCGCAGGGGGGACACTGAAGCTTTCTTT,CASSSTPRRGDTEAFF
NA,NA,TRBV7-2,TRBJ1-3,TGTGCCAGCAGCTTCGGGGGGCCGAACTCTGGAAACACCATATATTTT,CASSFGGPNSGNTIYF
once,NA,TRBV15,TRBJ1-5,TGTGCCACCAGCAGAGATCGAGGGTTTAGCAATCAGCCCCAGCATTTT,CATSRDRGFSNQPQHF
once,NA,TRBV27,TRBJ2-3,TGTGCCAGCAGCCCAGAGGTTTTTGCGGGATTGGATACGCAGTATTTT,CASSPEVFAGLDTQYF
once,NA,TRBV4-1,TRBJ2-1,TGCGCCAGCAGCCAAGATATACTAAGCTCCTACAATGAGCAGTTCTTC,CASSQDILSSYNEQFF